This TCR beta chain was captured in a study of breast tumors, draining lymph nodes, adjacent tissues. TCRdb redid the calling of the multiplex PCR reads with MiXCR, one entry per CDR3 protein. This table has roughly 100,000 distinct CDR3 sequences, more than 30% appearing once. Breast cancer patients provided tissue from their axillary draining lymph nodes. Germline CDR1 MNHNY, CDR2 SVGAGI (reference sequence). The CDR3 spans 16 residues. V dropped 6 bases and J dropped 9; count of bases not matched to a gene: 16. Study-wide results and limits: The data were judged consistent with most tumor T cells coming from lymph node and expanding in tumor. Tumor TCR diversity was below lymph nodes but above nontumor tissue.

This clonotype was seen repeatedly, ten times or more. Its specificity is unknown. The V and J genes are TRBV6-6 and TRBJ2-1; TRBD2 aligns across 8 bases. The TCR was taken from a female donor with breast cancer. Some clones in this sample may be carry-over from other donors' samples. The source material was axillary lymph node tissue. The CDR3 nucleotides read TGTGCCAGCAGACCAGGGACTAGAGGTCTGGCTGGTGAGCAGTTCTTC. Translation gives CASRPGTRGLAGEQFF.